The text below deals with one T cell receptor (beta chain). Its antigen is as yet unknown. The germline V gene encodes CDR1 SEHNR and CDR2 FQNEAQ (reference sequence). The CDR3 sequence is 13 residues long. Trimming took off 5 bases at V and 8 bases at J, with 12 bases between the two ends. Prepared TCR beta cDNA libraries contained unique molecular identifiers. Input populations of roughly 1 to 11 million T cells gave rise to some 500,000 cDNA molecules. One entry per CDR3 protein, called by TCRdb with MiXCR from the PCR reads. The table records about 460,000 distinct CDR3 sequences, around 40% of them present only once. The sample comes from a study of post-analysis software for immune sequencing data. Study-wide context: Some patients lacked subtype; others had relapsing-remitting, secondary progressive or progressive-relapsing disease.

Overall study results and limits: Comparison with controls showed significantly lower normalized Chao1 diversity in multiple sclerosis patients. When patients were compared with controls, four or five TRBV segments were more frequent, TRBV5-6, TRBV5-1 and TRBV20-1 among them.

The genes are TRBV7-9 and TRBJ1-4; D not resolved. Sequenced input: blood. The sequence was collected from a girl aged 5 to 17 with multiple sclerosis. The CDR3 sequence is CASSARVGEKLFF. The CDR3 DNA reads TGTGCCAGCAGCGCCAGAGTCGGAGAAAAACTGTTTTTT.